This paragraph covers one T cell receptor beta chain sequence. Per germline, CDR1 MNHEY and CDR2 SVGAGI. Losses at the gene ends were 4 bases for V and 5 bases for J; bases not matched to a gene: 12. CDR3 length: 16 amino acids. Under the authors' procedure: Nucleated cell number was recorded as an estimate derived from reference gene primer amplification. The data were produced by immunoSEQ multiplex PCR, yet TCRdb's version contains in-frame clones alone and is incomplete. V and J calls and clone size are as listed in that table; D and trimming were resolved from the DNA. The data contain about 120,000 clones, 81% of them singletons. This specimen comes from a study of blood T cell repertoires in COVID-19.

V is TRBV6-5 and J is TRBJ2-3; 7 bases match TRBD1. This receptor was identified in a man aged 50 or older with acute or convalescent COVID-19. The material sequenced was peripheral blood. Here the CDR3 DNA reads TGTGCCAGCAGTTTTACCGGGACAGACTTAAAAGATACGCAGTATTTT. As protein: CASSFTGTDLKDTQYF.